These 18 T cell receptor beta chains were all obtained from the same sample, sequenced in a study of T cell responses to AZD1222 COVID-19 vaccine. TCRdb's table, derived via immunoSEQ multiplex PCR, lists solely in-frame clones and lacks some. The profile covers 180,000 or so clones, with about 95% appearing a single time and approximately 0.64% taken by the ten largest. The source was peripheral blood, collected on day 0 of AZD1222 vaccination. The receptors were gathered from an adult in good health.

The chain recombines TRBV27 with TRBJ1-6; TRBD1 matches 7 bases. The CDR3 has 14 amino acids. The trim removed 2 bases at V and 6 bases at J, leaving 1 base unmatched. CDR1 and CDR2 from the germline V gene are MNHEY and SMNVEV (reference sequence). CDR3 loop: CASSLRGRNSPLHF. Here the CDR3 DNA reads TGTGCCAGCAGTTTAAGGGGGCGTAATTCACCCCTCCACTTT.

This chain uses TRBV2 with TRBJ2-7, with TRBD1 matching 7 bases. Trimming cost V 4 bases and J 7 bases; bases outside gene matches: 7. This CDR3 comprises 13 residues. Germline V CDR1 and CDR2: SNHLY, FYNNEI. The CDR3 spells CASSGAPGGEQYF. The CDR3 nucleotides are TGTGCCAGCAGTGGAGCGCCAGGGGGAGAGCAGTACTTC.

This chain uses TRBV11-2 with TRBJ1-2; D is uncertain. CDR1 is SGHAT and CDR2 is FQNNGV in the germline V gene. Trimming took 4 bases from V and 4 from J, leaving 13 bases between them. CDR3 length equals 14 residues. The CDR3 nucleotides read TGTGCCAGCAGCTACCTGACCCTATTCTATGGCTACACCTTC. Translation gives CASSYLTLFYGYTF.

This clone occurred once. This sequence joins TRBV27 and TRBJ2-7; no definite D call. V lost 3 bases and J 2 bases, leaving 2 bases between the germline ends. The CDR3 has 11 amino acids. Germline CDR1 is MNHEY and CDR2 is SMNVEV (reference sequence). CDR3 in amino acids: CASSLAYEQYF. DNA of the CDR3: TGTGCCAGCAGTTTGGCCTACGAGCAGTACTTC.

V is TRBV9 and J is TRBJ1-5; possibly TRBD1 for D (5 bases). In germline, CDR1 is SGDLS, CDR2 YYNGEE. This CDR3 is built from 15 residues. V dropped 7 bases and J dropped 1 base, with 15 bases sitting between them. The CDR3 DNA reads as TGTGCCAGCGGGGCGACAGCCGAGAGCAATCAGCCCCAGCATTTT. It specifies CASGATAESNQPQHF.

The chain carries TRBV5-1 and TRBJ1-1; 9 bases agree with TRBD1. The CDR3 length is 14 residues. Germline CDR1 SGHRS, CDR2 YFSETQ. Trimming cost V 0 bases and J 4 bases; bases outside gene matches: 1. The CDR3, as DNA: TGCGCCAGCAGCTTGGTGACAGGGGGCACTGAAGCTTTCTTT. This translates into CASSLVTGGTEAFF.

This clone was counted a few times. This chain joins TRBV27 and TRBJ1-6, with D tentatively TRBD1 (6 bases). CDR3 length: 12 amino acids. The ends were cut back, 3 bases at V and 9 bases at J, with 6 bases in the middle. CDR1 and CDR2 from the germline V gene are MNHEY and SMNVEV (reference sequence). In nucleotides, the CDR3 is TGTGCCAGCAGTTTCAGGGGTTCACCCCTCCACTTT. Its translation is CASSFRGSPLHF.

The CDR3: CATSHAGVGYGYTF. DNA of the CDR3: TGTGCCACCAGCCATGCGGGGGTAGGGTATGGCTACACCTTC. The chain is built from TRBV15 and TRBJ1-2, with D tentatively TRBD1 (5 bases). Trimming stripped 5 bases from V and 5 bases from J, with 15 bases between. The CDR3 spans 14 residues. Germline V gene data show CDR1 as LNHNV and CDR2 as YYDKDF (reference sequence).

The V call is TRBV9, the J call TRBJ1-2, with TRBD1 identical over 8 bases. CDR3 length equals 16 residues. V shed 0 bases, J shed 2 bases, and the junction held 6 bases outside the gene matches. CDR1 is SGDLS and CDR2 is YYNGEE in the germline V gene. In nucleotides, the CDR3 is TGTGCCAGCAGCGTAGTGGAGGCAGGGGGCAACTATGGCTACACCTTC. It encodes CASSVVEAGGNYGYTF.

J is TRBJ1-1 and V is TRBV6-5; no definite D call. Germline V gene lookup returns CDR1 MNHEY and CDR2 SVGAGI. Trimming left V 6 bases short and J 3 bases short, with 14 bases between. This CDR3 has 14 residues. In DNA form, the CDR3 reads TGTGCCAGCAGCCAGGCGGAGACTCACACTGAAGCTTTCTTT. This encodes CASSQAETHTEAFF.

In this sample, this clone turned up once. The genes are TRBV6-1 and TRBJ1-5; 7 nucleotides line up with TRBD1. Trimming cost V 1 base and J 5 bases; bases outside gene matches: 5. Per the germline V gene, CDR1 is MNHNS and CDR2 is SASEGT. CDR3 length: 15 amino acids. The CDR3 is CASSEGQGEYQPQHF. CDR3 sequence (DNA): TGTGCCAGCAGTGAAGGACAGGGTGAATATCAGCCCCAGCATTTT.

This clone occurred once. V gene TRBV11-2 combines with J gene TRBJ1-2, with D uncertain. V was pared by 4 bases and J by 2 bases, with 8 bases between. CDR1 and CDR2 from the germline V gene are SGHAT and FQNNGV. The CDR3 sequence is 13 residues long. The chain's CDR3 is CASSSLGNYGYTF. CDR3 nucleotide sequence: TGTGCCAGCAGCTCTCTAGGCAACTATGGCTACACCTTC.

The V and J genes are TRBV5-4 and TRBJ2-1, with 10 bases aligning to TRBD2. V lost 5 bases and J lost 1; bases outside the gene matches: 3. The CDR3 is made up of 15 amino acids. Germline V lookup: CDR1 SGHNT, CDR2 YYREEE (reference sequence). The CDR3, as DNA: TGTGCCAGCAGATCAGCGGGAGGGTCCTACAATGAGCAGTTCTTC. Encoded protein: CASRSAGGSYNEQFF.

The gene calls are TRBV14 and TRBJ1-4, with D unresolved. CDR3 length equals 13 residues. Per the germline V gene, CDR1 is SGHDN and CDR2 is FVKESK. V was pared by 1 base and J by 2 bases, with 2 bases between. This CDR3 reads CASSQVTNEKLFF. The CDR3, as DNA: TGTGCCAGCAGCCAAGTCACTAATGAAAAACTGTTTTTT.

CDR3 DNA: TGTGCCAGCGGTAGCACAGATACGCAGTATTTT. Translation gives CASGSTDTQYF. The rearrangement links TRBV6-5 to TRBJ2-3, with unresolved D. This CDR3 comprises 11 residues. Germline V lookup: CDR1 MNHEY, CDR2 SVGAGI. The V end lost 8 bases, the J end lost 0 bases, and 3 bases lay between the germline ends.

The rearrangement joins TRBV3-1 (or the pseudogene TRBV3-2) to TRBJ2-5; D uncertain. V was cut by 5 bases and J by 5 bases, with 6 bases left in between. The CDR3 has 11 amino acids. Germline lookup yields CDR1 LGHDT and CDR2 YNNKEL (reference sequence). The CDR3, as DNA: TGTGCCAGCAGCTTGATTGAGACCCAGTACTTC. It specifies CASSLIETQYF.

The chain links TRBV30 to TRBJ1-1; weak D call: TRBD1 (5 bases). Trimming stripped 4 bases from V and 4 bases from J, with 16 bases between. The CDR3 is made up of 14 amino acids. CDR1 and CDR2 from the germline V gene are GTSNPN and SVGIG (reference sequence). The DNA for the CDR3 is TGTGCCTGGATTCTCAGGGTTCACAGCACTGAAGCTTTCTTT. Protein product: CAWILRVHSTEAFF.

The chain carries TRBV19 and TRBJ2-5; maybe TRBD2 (5 bases). Germline assignment: CDR1 LNHDA and CDR2 SQIVND (reference sequence). V lost 5 bases and J lost 1, with 20 bases in between. The CDR3 spans 17 residues. The CDR3 sequence: CASSPPRGWLSQETQYF. The DNA of the CDR3 is TGTGCCAGTAGTCCTCCCCGAGGGTGGTTGAGCCAAGAGACCCAGTACTTC.